A single sample is the source of the 2 T cell receptor beta chains below, sequenced in a study (dated by TCRdb to between 2015 and 2016). The protocol used for the library was 5' RACE. The reads were generated on an Illumina MiSeq. The public sequencing data were trimmed at Q25 with fastp and processed into clonotypes with MiXCR by TCRdb, which kept only in-frame beta chains. For every CDR3 protein sequence, its rows merge into one entry that carries the most common genes and DNA. In all, the sample holds some 62,000 distinct CDR3 sequences, and 20% to 25% of those were seen once. Of the sample, over 2.5% falls within the top ten clones. Sequences were obtained from memory CD4+ T cells sorted from a lymph node. The cell subset or site label for this specimen denotes: memory CD4+ T cells, CD4+CD45RO+CD25-. All receptors derive from a female donor with breast cancer.

The genes are TRBV6-1 and TRBJ2-7, with D perhaps TRBD1 or TRBD2 (6 bases each). V lost 6 bases and J lost 4, with 13 bases in between. Germline CDR1 reads MNHNS; CDR2 reads SASEGT. The CDR3 covers 13 residues. The CDR3 is CASRGGSGYEQYF. As DNA, the CDR3 is TGTGCCAGCAGAGGGGGGTCCGGTTACGAGCAGTACTTC.

This rearrangement joins TRBV5-1 to TRBJ2-3; TRBD2 is a possible D gene (5 bases). CDR1 SGHRS and CDR2 YFSETQ come from the germline V gene. The germline V and J ends were trimmed by 3 bases and 6 bases, with 14 bases remaining between them. The CDR3 is 14 amino acids. CDR3 sequence: CASSWESSGDTQYF. Written as DNA, the CDR3 is TGCGCCAGCAGCTGGGAGTCTAGTGGGGATACGCAGTATTTT.